These 16 T cell receptor beta chains were all obtained from the same sample, sequenced in a study of blood T cell repertoires in COVID-19. The data were produced by immunoSEQ multiplex PCR, yet TCRdb's version contains in-frame clones alone and is incomplete. In the table there are approximately 77,000 clones, approximately 90% of which are singletons. Sequencing was done on a sample of peripheral blood. Every receptor here comes from a man aged 25 to 40 with acute or convalescent COVID-19.

The chain joins TRBV30 to TRBJ1-3, with 7 bases that match TRBD1. The CDR3 is 14 amino acids. Germline loops: CDR1 GTSNPN, CDR2 SVGIG (reference sequence). V lost 3 bases to trimming and J lost 2 bases; unmatched junction nucleotides: 4. CDR3 sequence: CAWSRTGAGNTIYF. CDR3 sequence (DNA): TGTGCCTGGAGCCGGACAGGAGCTGGAAACACCATATATTTT. Filled out from reference TRBV30 and TRBJ1-3, the complete variable domain reads SQTIHQWPATLVQPVGSPLSLECTVEGTSNPNLYWYRQAAGRGLQLLFYSVGIGQISSEVPQNLSASRPQDRQFILSSKKLLLSDSGFYLCAWSRTGAGNTIYFGEGSWLTVV.

The V gene is TRBV10-3, the J gene TRBJ1-1, with D tentatively TRBD1 (5 bases). Germline V gene lookup returns CDR1 ENHRY and CDR2 SYGVKD. Trimming shortened V by 0 bases and J by 5 bases, and 19 bases separated the two germline ends. This CDR3 has 17 residues. The DNA for the CDR3 is TGTGCCATCAGTGAGTCGAAGGGGATAGCCGCCGGGACTGAAGCTTTCTTT. This translates into CAISESKGIAAGTEAFF.

V gene TRBV19 combines with J gene TRBJ1-5, with TRBD1 matching 7 bases. Germline lookup yields CDR1 LNHDA and CDR2 SQIVND (reference sequence). This CDR3 spans 14 amino acids. The junction had 6 bases not matched to a gene; V was cut back by 4 bases and J by 6 bases. Here the CDR3 reads CASSTDREGQPQHF. CDR3 DNA sequence: TGTGCCAGTAGTACCGACAGGGAAGGTCAGCCCCAGCATTTT. The full variable domain, rest sourced from reference TRBV19 and TRBJ1-5, is DGGITQSPKYLFRKEGQNVTLSCEQNLNHDAMYWYRQDPGQGLRLIYYSQIVNDFQKGDIAEGYSVSREKKESFPLTVTSAQKNPTAFYLCASSTDREGQPQHFGDGTRLSIL.

This clone has a single count. The V call is TRBV19, the J call TRBJ1-5; D unclear. CDR3 length: 15 amino acids. Trimming took 3 bases from V and 2 from J, leaving 11 bases between them. Germline CDR1 reads LNHDA; CDR2 reads SQIVND (reference sequence). The CDR3 nucleotides are TGTGCCAGTAGTATTAAGACATATCGCAATCAGCCCCAGCATTTT. It encodes CASSIKTYRNQPQHF.

This clone was observed a handful of times. DNA of the CDR3: TGCAGCGTTGGGACAGGGACGTCAACTAACACCGGGGAGCTGTTTTTT. It codes for CSVGTGTSTNTGELFF. The V call is TRBV29-1, the J call TRBJ2-2; TRBD1 agrees at 8 bases. The V gene end was trimmed by 4 bases and the J gene end by 2 bases; junction bases not matched to a gene: 9. Germline V gene data show CDR1 as SQVTM and CDR2 as ANQGSEA. The CDR3 consists of 16 residues.

The chain recombines TRBV29-1 with TRBJ1-1; D gene uncertain. Germline CDR1 and CDR2: SQVTM and ANQGSEA. This CDR3 has 13 amino acids. The V gene lost 4 bases and the J gene lost 5 bases, with 14 bases spanning the gap. CDR3 region: CSVVSAVGTEAFF. CDR3 DNA sequence: TGCAGCGTTGTCAGCGCGGTTGGGACTGAAGCTTTCTTT.

This CDR3 reads CASSPGQGAGELFF. Here the CDR3 DNA reads TGCGCCAGCAGCCCAGGACAGGGAGCCGGGGAGCTGTTTTTT. The chain combines TRBV5-1 with TRBJ2-2; TRBD1 aligns across 8 bases. Germline loops: CDR1 SGHRS, CDR2 YFSETQ. Unmatched junction bases numbered 5, after V lost 4 bases and J lost 6 bases. The CDR3 length is 14 residues.

There are a few counts of this clone. The V and J genes are TRBV29-1 and TRBJ1-2; D is uncertain. The CDR3 is 10 amino acids. V was clipped by 6 bases and J by 8 bases, with 10 bases between them. In germline, CDR1 is SQVTM, CDR2 ANQGSEA. CDR3 region: CSVEQKGYTF. Here the CDR3 DNA reads TGCAGCGTAGAACAGAAAGGCTACACCTTC.

This clone was counted a few times. The V and J genes are TRBV27 and TRBJ1-2; D remains ambiguous. The germline V gene encodes CDR1 MNHEY and CDR2 SMNVEV (reference sequence). The CDR3 is 15 residues long. The V end lost 4 bases, the J end lost 8 bases, and 20 bases lay between the germline ends. In DNA, the CDR3 is TGTGCCAGCAGTTCCGACGGAGAGCCCCGGGAGGGCTACACCTTC. It is translated as CASSSDGEPREGYTF.

The J gene is TRBJ1-1, the V gene TRBV9; D is uncertain. The germline gives CDR1 SGDLS, CDR2 YYNGEE. There are 15 residues in the CDR3. Trimming pared 1 base from V and 0 bases from J, leaving 10 bases between. The DNA for the CDR3 is TGTGCCAGCAGCGTAAATCCGGGAATGAACACTGAAGCTTTCTTT. Encoded protein: CASSVNPGMNTEAFF.

This chain joins TRBV2 and TRBJ1-4, with 7 nucleotides matching TRBD1. Germline CDR1 is SNHLY and CDR2 is FYNNEI. V trimming: 8 bases; J trimming: 6 bases; junction bases outside the gene matches: 0. This CDR3 contains 11 residues. As DNA, the CDR3 is TGTGCCAGCGGGACAGATGAAAAACTGTTTTTT. Its translation: CASGTDEKLFF.

The rearrangement uses TRBV6-6 and TRBJ2-7; 9 bases fit TRBD1. This CDR3 is built from 14 residues. With V trimmed by 2 bases and J by 2 bases, 1 base remained unmatched. Germline loops: CDR1 MNHNY, CDR2 SVGAGI (reference sequence). The CDR3 sequence: CASSYDRGTYEQYF. CDR3 sequence (DNA): TGTGCCAGCAGTTACGACAGGGGGACCTACGAGCAGTACTTC.

The gene calls are TRBV7-9 and TRBJ2-3; D is perhaps TRBD2 (6 bases). This CDR3 comprises 14 residues. The V end lost 1 base, the J end lost 3 bases, and 8 bases lay between the germline ends. The V gene's germline CDR1 is SEHNR and CDR2 FQNEAQ (reference sequence). As DNA, the CDR3 is TGTGCCAGCAGCTTAGGTCGGGGGACAGATACGCAGTATTTT. Its translation is CASSLGRGTDTQYF.

The chain couples TRBV7-9 to TRBJ1-5; D gene uncertain. This CDR3 region has 12 residues. Trimming took 3 bases from V and 6 from J, leaving 6 bases between them. CDR1 is SEHNR and CDR2 is FQNEAQ in the germline V gene (reference sequence). The chain's CDR3 is CASSFGGQPQHF. CDR3 DNA sequence: TGTGCCAGCAGCTTCGGAGGTCAGCCCCAGCATTTT.

The chain employs TRBV2 and TRBJ1-2, with a tentative D call TRBD1 (5 bases). The CDR3 is made up of 13 amino acids. The germline V gene encodes CDR1 SNHLY and CDR2 FYNNEI. V was trimmed by 3 bases and J by 4 bases, leaving 9 bases between them. CDR3 DNA: TGTGCCAGCAGTGAGGCAGGGATCTATGGCTACACCTTC. It is translated as CASSEAGIYGYTF.

The sample holds one count of this clone. The V gene is TRBV6-5, the J gene TRBJ1-1; D is perhaps TRBD1 (6 bases). CDR1 and CDR2 from the germline V gene are MNHEY and SVGAGI. The ends were cut back, 1 base at V and 5 bases at J, with 11 bases in the middle. The CDR3 sequence is 14 residues long. DNA for the CDR3: TGTGCCAGCAGTTACTTAGGGGGTAGGACTGAAGCTTTCTTT. Its protein is CASSYLGGRTEAFF.